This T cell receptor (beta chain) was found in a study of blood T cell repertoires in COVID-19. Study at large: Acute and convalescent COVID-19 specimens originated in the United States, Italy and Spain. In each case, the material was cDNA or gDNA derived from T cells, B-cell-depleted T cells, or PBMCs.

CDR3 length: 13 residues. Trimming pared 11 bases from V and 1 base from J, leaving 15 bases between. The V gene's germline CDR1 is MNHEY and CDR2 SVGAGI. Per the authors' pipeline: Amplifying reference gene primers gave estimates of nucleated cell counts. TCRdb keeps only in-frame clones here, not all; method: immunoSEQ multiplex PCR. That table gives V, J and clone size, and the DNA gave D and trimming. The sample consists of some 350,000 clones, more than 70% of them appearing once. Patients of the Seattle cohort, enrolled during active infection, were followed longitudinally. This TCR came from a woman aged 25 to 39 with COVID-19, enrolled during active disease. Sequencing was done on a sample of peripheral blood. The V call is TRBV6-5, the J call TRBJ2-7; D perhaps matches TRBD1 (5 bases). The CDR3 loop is CAGRPSGSYEQYF. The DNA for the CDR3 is TGTGCCGGAAGACCTTCAGGGTCCTACGAGCAGTACTTC.